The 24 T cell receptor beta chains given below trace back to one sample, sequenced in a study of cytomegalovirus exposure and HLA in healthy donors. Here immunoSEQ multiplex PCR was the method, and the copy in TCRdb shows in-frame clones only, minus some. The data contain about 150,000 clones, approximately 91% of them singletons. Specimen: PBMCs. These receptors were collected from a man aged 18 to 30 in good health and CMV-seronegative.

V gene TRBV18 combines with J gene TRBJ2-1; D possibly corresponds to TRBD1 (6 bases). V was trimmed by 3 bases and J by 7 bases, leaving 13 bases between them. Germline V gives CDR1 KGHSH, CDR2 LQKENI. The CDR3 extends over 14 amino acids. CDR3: CASSPVQGWNEQFF. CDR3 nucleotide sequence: TGTGCCAGCTCACCGGTTCAGGGGTGGAATGAGCAGTTCTTC.

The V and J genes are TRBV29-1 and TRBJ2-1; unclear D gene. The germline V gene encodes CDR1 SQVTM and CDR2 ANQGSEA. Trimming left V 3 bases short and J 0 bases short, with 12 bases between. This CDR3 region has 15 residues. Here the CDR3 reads CSVDSPMSSYNEQFF. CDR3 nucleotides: TGCAGCGTTGATTCTCCCATGAGCTCCTACAATGAGCAGTTCTTC.

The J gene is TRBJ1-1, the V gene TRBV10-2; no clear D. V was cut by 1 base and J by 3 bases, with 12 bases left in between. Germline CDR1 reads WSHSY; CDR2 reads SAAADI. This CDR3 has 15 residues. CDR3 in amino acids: CASSELVGPDTEAFF. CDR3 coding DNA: TGCGCCAGCAGTGAGTTGGTGGGCCCCGACACTGAAGCTTTCTTT.

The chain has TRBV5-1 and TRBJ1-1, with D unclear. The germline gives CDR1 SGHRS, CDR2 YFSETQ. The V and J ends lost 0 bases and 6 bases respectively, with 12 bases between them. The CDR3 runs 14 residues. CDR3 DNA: TGCGCCAGCAGCTTGGACGGGGAATTGTCTGAAGCTTTCTTT. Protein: CASSLDGELSEAFF.

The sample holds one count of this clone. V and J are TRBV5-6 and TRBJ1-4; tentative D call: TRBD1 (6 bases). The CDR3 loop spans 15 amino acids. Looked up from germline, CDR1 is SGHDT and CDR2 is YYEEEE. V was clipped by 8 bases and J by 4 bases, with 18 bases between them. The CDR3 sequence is CASSLETGNNEKLFF. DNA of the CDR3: TGTGCCAGTAGCCTTGAAACAGGGAATAATGAAAAACTGTTTTTT.

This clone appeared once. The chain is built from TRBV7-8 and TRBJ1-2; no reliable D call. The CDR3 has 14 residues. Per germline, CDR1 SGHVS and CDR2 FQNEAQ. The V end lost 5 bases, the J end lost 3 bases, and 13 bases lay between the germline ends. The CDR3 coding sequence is TGTGCCAGCAGCCTGAGGGTCACGGACTATGGCTACACCTTC. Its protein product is CASSLRVTDYGYTF.

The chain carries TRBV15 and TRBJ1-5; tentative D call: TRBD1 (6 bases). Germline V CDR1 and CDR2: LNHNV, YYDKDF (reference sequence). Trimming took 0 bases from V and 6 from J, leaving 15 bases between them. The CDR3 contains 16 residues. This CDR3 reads CATSRDPQGGSQPQHF. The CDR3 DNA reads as TGTGCCACCAGCAGAGATCCACAGGGCGGAAGTCAGCCCCAGCATTTT. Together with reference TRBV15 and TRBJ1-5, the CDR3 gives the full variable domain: DAMVIQNPRYQVTQFGKPVTLSCSQTLNHNVMYWYQQKSSQAPKLLFHYYDKDFNNEADTPDNFQSRRPNTSFCFLDIRSPGLGDTAMYLCATSRDPQGGSQPQHFGDGTRLSIL.

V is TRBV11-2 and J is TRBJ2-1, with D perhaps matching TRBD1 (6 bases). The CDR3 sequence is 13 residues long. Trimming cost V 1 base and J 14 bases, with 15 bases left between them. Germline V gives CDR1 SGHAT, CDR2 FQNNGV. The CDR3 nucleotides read TGTGCCAGCAGCTTAGGCACCGGGACACCCGAGTTCTTC. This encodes CASSLGTGTPEFF. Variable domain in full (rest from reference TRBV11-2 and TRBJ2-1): EAGVAQSPRYKIIEKRQSVAFWCNPISGHATLYWYQQILGQGPKLLIQFQNNGVVDDSQLPKDRFSAERLKGVDSTLKIQPAKLEDSAVYLCASSLGTGTPEFFGPGTRLTVL.

The CDR3 spells CATSTGTSGRGEQYV. CDR3 DNA: TGTGCCACCAGCACCGGGACTAGCGGGAGAGGCGAGCAGTACGTC. This chain uses TRBV15 with TRBJ2-7, with 14 bases that match TRBD2. Germline V CDR1 and CDR2: LNHNV, YYDKDF (reference sequence). J was trimmed by 6 bases and V by 4 bases; bases with no gene match: 5. This CDR3 comprises 15 residues.

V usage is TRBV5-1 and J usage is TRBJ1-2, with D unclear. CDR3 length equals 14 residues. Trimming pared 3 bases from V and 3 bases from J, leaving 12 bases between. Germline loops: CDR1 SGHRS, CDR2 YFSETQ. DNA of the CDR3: TGCGCCAGCAGCTCCACCTTTACAGACTATGGCTACACCTTC. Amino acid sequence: CASSSTFTDYGYTF.

Written as DNA, the CDR3 is TGTGCCAGCAGCTTAGGGGTACAGGGATACTATGGCTACACCTTC. Protein sequence: CASSLGVQGYYGYTF. The chain recombines TRBV7-9 with TRBJ1-2; possible D gene TRBD1, 6 bases. Germline-derived CDR1 and CDR2 are SEHNR and FQNEAQ (reference sequence). This CDR3 contains 15 residues. Trimming removed 1 base at V and 3 bases at J, with 12 bases between.

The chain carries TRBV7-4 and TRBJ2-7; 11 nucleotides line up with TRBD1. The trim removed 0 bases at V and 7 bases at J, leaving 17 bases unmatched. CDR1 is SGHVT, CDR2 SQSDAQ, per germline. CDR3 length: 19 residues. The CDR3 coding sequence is TGTGCCAGCAGCTTAGCGCACCGGGACAGGGGGGTATGGTACCGGGAGCAGTACGTC. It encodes CASSLAHRDRGVWYREQYV.

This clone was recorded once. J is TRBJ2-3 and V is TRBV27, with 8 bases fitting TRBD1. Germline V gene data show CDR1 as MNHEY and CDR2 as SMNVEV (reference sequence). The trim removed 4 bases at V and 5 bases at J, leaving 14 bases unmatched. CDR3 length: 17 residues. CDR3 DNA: TGTGCCAGCAGTTGGTTAAGCACAGGGGGGCCGGGAGATACGCAGTATTTT. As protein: CASSWLSTGGPGDTQYF.

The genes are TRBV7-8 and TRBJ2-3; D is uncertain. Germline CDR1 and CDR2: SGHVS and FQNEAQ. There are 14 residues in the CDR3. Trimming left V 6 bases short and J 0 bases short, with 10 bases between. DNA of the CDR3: TGTGCCAGCAGTCTAATTGAGAGCACAGATACGCAGTATTTT. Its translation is CASSLIESTDTQYF.

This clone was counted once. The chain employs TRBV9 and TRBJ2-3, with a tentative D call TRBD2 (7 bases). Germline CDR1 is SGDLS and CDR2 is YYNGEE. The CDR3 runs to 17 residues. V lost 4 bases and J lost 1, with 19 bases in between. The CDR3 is CASSPQFRGAGTDTQYF. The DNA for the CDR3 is TGTGCCAGCAGCCCTCAATTTCGGGGGGCCGGCACAGATACGCAGTATTTT.

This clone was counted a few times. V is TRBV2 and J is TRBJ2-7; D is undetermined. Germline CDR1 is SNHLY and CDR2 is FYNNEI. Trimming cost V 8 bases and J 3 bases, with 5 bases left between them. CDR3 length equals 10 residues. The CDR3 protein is CASLNYEQYV. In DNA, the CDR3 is TGTGCCAGCTTAAACTACGAGCAGTACGTC.

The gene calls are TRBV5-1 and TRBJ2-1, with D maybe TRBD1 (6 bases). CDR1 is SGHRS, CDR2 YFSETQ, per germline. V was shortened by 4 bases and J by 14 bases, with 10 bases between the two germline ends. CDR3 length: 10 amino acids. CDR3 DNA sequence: TGCGCCAGCAGCGGGCCAGGGGAGTTCTTC. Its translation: CASSGPGEFF. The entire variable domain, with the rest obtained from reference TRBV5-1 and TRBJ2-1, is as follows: KAGVTQTPRYLIKTRGQQVTLSCSPISGHRSVSWYQQTPGQGLQFLFEYFSETQRNKGNFPGRFSGRQFSNSRSEMNVSTLELGDSALYLCASSGPGEFFGPGTRLTVL.

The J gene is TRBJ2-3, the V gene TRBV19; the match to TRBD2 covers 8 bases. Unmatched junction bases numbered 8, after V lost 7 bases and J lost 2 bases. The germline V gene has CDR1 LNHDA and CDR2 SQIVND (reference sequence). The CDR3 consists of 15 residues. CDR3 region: CASMAGGSPTDTQYF. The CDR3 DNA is TGTGCCAGTATGGCGGGGGGCTCTCCCACAGATACGCAGTATTTT. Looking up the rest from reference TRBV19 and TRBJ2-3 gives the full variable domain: DGGITQSPKYLFRKEGQNVTLSCEQNLNHDAMYWYRQDPGQGLRLIYYSQIVNDFQKGDIAEGYSVSREKKESFPLTVTSAQKNPTAFYLCASMAGGSPTDTQYFGPGTRLTVL.

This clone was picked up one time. This chain's CDR3 is CASSVGQYSNQPQHF. Written as DNA, the CDR3 is TGTGCCAGCAGTGTCGGACAGTATAGCAATCAGCCCCAGCATTTT. The V call is TRBV2, the J call TRBJ1-5; maybe TRBD1 (6 bases). Trimming cost V 4 bases and J 0 bases, with 10 bases left between them. Germline assignment: CDR1 SNHLY and CDR2 FYNNEI. The CDR3 totals 15 residues.

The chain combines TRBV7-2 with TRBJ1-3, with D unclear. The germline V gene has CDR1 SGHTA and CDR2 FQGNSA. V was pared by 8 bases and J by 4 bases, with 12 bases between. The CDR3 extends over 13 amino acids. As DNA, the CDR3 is TGTGCCAGCGGTCGAATGGCCGGAAACACCATATATTTT. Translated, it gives CASGRMAGNTIYF.

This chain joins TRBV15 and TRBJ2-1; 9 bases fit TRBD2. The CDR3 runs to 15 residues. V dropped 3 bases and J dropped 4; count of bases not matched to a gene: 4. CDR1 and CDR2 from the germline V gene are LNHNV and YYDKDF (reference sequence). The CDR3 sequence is CATSRGLAEYNEQFF. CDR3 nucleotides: TGTGCCACCAGCAGGGGACTAGCTGAATACAATGAGCAGTTCTTC.

In nucleotides, the CDR3 is TGCGCCAGCAGCTTGGGGGGAGGCTCTGGAAACACCATATATTTT. Amino acid sequence: CASSLGGGSGNTIYF. V is TRBV5-1 and J is TRBJ1-3; D is ambiguous. The CDR3 contains 15 residues. Trimming took off 0 bases at V and 0 bases at J, with 7 bases between the two ends. From germline, CDR1 is SGHRS and CDR2 YFSETQ.

CDR3 coding DNA: TGTGCCAGCAGCTTAGCTAGAGGACTAGCCAAAAACATTCAGTACTTC. It translates to CASSLARGLAKNIQYF. The genes are TRBV7-8 and TRBJ2-4, with a weak D call TRBD2 (5 bases). The germline gives CDR1 SGHVS, CDR2 FQNEAQ. The ends were cut back, 0 bases at V and 0 bases at J, with 9 bases in the middle. The CDR3 consists of 16 residues. The variable domain in full, with the rest retrieved from reference TRBV7-8 and TRBJ2-4, is GAGVSQSPRYKVAKRGQDVALRCDPISGHVSLFWYQQALGQGPEFLTYFQNEAQLDKSGLPSDRFFAERPEGSVSTLKIQRTQQEDSAVYLCASSLARGLAKNIQYFGAGTRLSVL.

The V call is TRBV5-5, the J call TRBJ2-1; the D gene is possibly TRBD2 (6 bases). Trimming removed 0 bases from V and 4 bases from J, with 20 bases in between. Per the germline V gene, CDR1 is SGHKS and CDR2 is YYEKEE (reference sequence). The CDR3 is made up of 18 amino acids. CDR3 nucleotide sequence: TGTGCCAGCAGCTTGGTCCCCTTAGCGGCGCTGGGTTACAATGAGCAGTTCTTC. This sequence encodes CASSLVPLAALGYNEQFF.